A single sample is the source of the 32 T cell receptor beta chains below, sequenced in a study of cytomegalovirus exposure and HLA in healthy donors. Sequencing was performed with immunoSEQ multiplex PCR; in TCRdb, only in-frame clones are kept and a portion is missing. The sample has over 200,000 clones; around 90% are singletons. Sequences were obtained from PBMCs. The receptors originated from a woman aged 18-29 years in good health and CMV-seronegative.

The genes are TRBV19 and TRBJ1-5; perhaps TRBD1 as D (6 bases). This CDR3 spans 15 amino acids. Trimming removed 3 bases from V and 3 bases from J, with 12 bases in between. Per germline, CDR1 LNHDA and CDR2 SQIVND (reference sequence). This CDR3 reads CASSMDRRLNQPQHF. The CDR3 bases are TGTGCCAGTAGTATGGACAGACGTCTCAATCAGCCCCAGCATTTT. Looking up the rest from reference TRBV19 and TRBJ1-5 gives the full variable domain: DGGITQSPKYLFRKEGQNVTLSCEQNLNHDAMYWYRQDPGQGLRLIYYSQIVNDFQKGDIAEGYSVSREKKESFPLTVTSAQKNPTAFYLCASSMDRRLNQPQHFGDGTRLSIL.

V is TRBV28 and J is TRBJ2-7, with D possibly being TRBD1 (6 bases). From germline, CDR1 is MDHEN and CDR2 SYDVKM. This CDR3 is 15 amino acids long. V gave up 6 bases and J gave up 2 bases, with 17 bases separating them. The CDR3, as DNA: TGTGCCAGCAGATCTTCCTGGACAGCCACCTACGAGCAGTACTTC. Translation: CASRSSWTATYEQYF.

This clone has more than one count but fewer than ten. V gene TRBV5-4 combines with J gene TRBJ1-2; maybe TRBD1 (5 bases). V lost 0 bases to trimming and J lost 8 bases, with 14 bases between them. The germline CDR1 and CDR2 sequences are SGHNT and YYREEE (reference sequence). This CDR3 has 14 residues. This CDR3 reads CASSLVGREEGYTF. The CDR3 DNA reads TGTGCCAGCAGCTTGGTGGGCAGGGAGGAAGGCTACACCTTC.

The genes are TRBV11-2 and TRBJ2-5, with no clear D. Germline CDR1 SGHAT, CDR2 FQNNGV. The ends were cut back, 3 bases at V and 5 bases at J, with 10 bases in the middle. This CDR3 contains 13 residues. The CDR3 nucleotides read TGTGCCAGCAGCTTGGGCAGTCAGGAGACCCAGTACTTC. Translated: CASSLGSQETQYF.

In this sample, this clone turned up a few times. The rearrangement joins TRBV2 to TRBJ1-2; 10 positions match TRBD1. With 6 bases clipped from V and 4 bases from J, the junction kept 5 bases outside the gene matches. Germline V gene sequence: CDR1 SNHLY, CDR2 FYNNEI. The CDR3 runs to 14 residues. This CDR3 reads CASRDRGASYGYTF. The CDR3 DNA sequence: TGTGCCAGCAGGGACAGGGGGGCATCCTATGGCTACACCTTC.

For this clone: The same CDR3 is also encoded by other DNA sequences in this sample. The V and J genes are TRBV6-5 and TRBJ2-2; 7 bases align to TRBD2. V lost 6 bases, J lost 5 bases, and 3 bases stayed unmatched. The CDR3 is 13 residues long. Germline CDR1 MNHEY, CDR2 SVGAGI. CDR3 sequence (DNA): TGTGCCAGCAGCCCGGGGGGAACCGGGGAGCTGTTTTTT. It translates to CASSPGGTGELFF.

The rearrangement joins TRBV6-5 to TRBJ2-7; tentatively, D is TRBD1 (6 bases). Germline assignment: CDR1 MNHEY and CDR2 SVGAGI. Trimming left V 6 bases short and J 2 bases short, with 14 bases between. The CDR3 extends over 14 amino acids. The CDR3 here is CASSPGHQTYEQYV. The CDR3 nucleotides are TGTGCCAGCAGCCCGGGACACCAAACCTACGAGCAGTACGTC.

The chain couples TRBV7-6 to TRBJ2-5; possibly TRBD2 for D (6 bases). The V gene's germline CDR1 is SGHVS and CDR2 FNYEAQ. This CDR3 contains 16 residues. V was clipped by 7 bases and J by 1 base, with 19 bases between them. The CDR3 DNA sequence: TGTGCCAGCACCCCCCAGCTGGGGACTCTCCAAGAGACCCAGTACTTC. It specifies CASTPQLGTLQETQYF. The full variable domain, its missing parts supplied by reference TRBV7-6 and TRBJ2-5, is GAGVSQSPRYKVTKRGQDVALRCDPISGHVSLYWYRQALGQGPEFLTYFNYEAQQDKSGLPNDRFSAERPEGSISTLTIQRTEQRDSAMYRCASTPQLGTLQETQYFGPGTRLLVL.

The chain couples TRBV27 to TRBJ1-2; D unresolved. Trimming took 5 bases from V and 6 from J, leaving 16 bases between them. Germline CDR1 reads MNHEY; CDR2 reads SMNVEV (reference sequence). CDR3 length: 14 residues. Here the CDR3 DNA reads TGTGCCAGCAGTCCCGTCACAGAACTCCATGGCTACACCTTC. Its translation is CASSPVTELHGYTF.

This chain links TRBV5-8 with TRBJ2-5; D unclear. The CDR3 is made up of 14 amino acids. From germline, CDR1 is SGHTS and CDR2 YDEGEE. V was shortened by 2 bases and J by 4 bases, with 12 bases between the two germline ends. The CDR3 reads CASSFRVHRETQYF. CDR3 sequence (DNA): TGTGCCAGCAGCTTCCGGGTGCATCGAGAGACCCAGTACTTC.

The J gene is TRBJ2-1, the V gene TRBV27; D is ambiguous. V was trimmed by 6 bases and J by 2 bases, leaving 8 bases between them. This CDR3 has 13 amino acids. CDR1 and CDR2 (germline): MNHEY, SMNVEV (reference sequence). CDR3 bases: TGTGCCAGCAGACTGTTAACCTACAATGAGCAGTTCTTC. It yields the protein CASRLLTYNEQFF.

The chain is built from TRBV5-1 and TRBJ1-1; 9 bases are shared with TRBD1. CDR1 is SGHRS and CDR2 is YFSETQ in the germline V gene. V lost 4 bases to trimming and J lost 5 bases; unmatched junction nucleotides: 6. This CDR3 spans 14 amino acids. CDR3: CASSTGTGITEAFF. The CDR3, as DNA: TGCGCCAGCAGCACCGGGACAGGGATAACTGAAGCTTTCTTT.

The chain joins TRBV7-9 to TRBJ1-5; unclear D gene. This CDR3 is built from 15 residues. Trimming left V 5 bases short and J 0 bases short, with 11 bases between. In germline, CDR1 is SEHNR, CDR2 FQNEAQ (reference sequence). The CDR3 here is CASSAREGSNQPQHF. CDR3 nucleotide sequence: TGTGCCAGCAGCGCTAGGGAGGGTAGCAATCAGCCCCAGCATTTT.

The genes are TRBV27 and TRBJ2-1; D might be TRBD2 (5 bases). Trimming took off 7 bases at V and 5 bases at J, with 21 bases between the two ends. The CDR3 length is 16 residues. The germline CDR1 and CDR2 sequences are MNHEY and SMNVEV (reference sequence). In nucleotides, the CDR3 is TGTGCCAGCAAGATCCAGGACTCCCCTCTCCACAATGAGCAGTTCTTC. Protein sequence: CASKIQDSPLHNEQFF.

This clone was observed a handful of times. The chain combines TRBV30 with TRBJ1-2; TRBD1 matches at 7 bases. V shed 8 bases and J 2 bases; nucleotides not matched to a gene: 5. CDR1 GTSNPN and CDR2 SVGIG come from the germline V gene (reference sequence). This CDR3 comprises 12 residues. The CDR3 is CAAGGSNYGYTF. The DNA for the CDR3 is TGTGCCGCAGGGGGGTCCAACTATGGCTACACCTTC.

This clone has more than one count but fewer than ten. The chain combines TRBV27 with TRBJ1-5, with D unresolved. Germline CDR1 MNHEY, CDR2 SMNVEV (reference sequence). V lost 2 bases to trimming and J lost 6 bases, with 8 bases between them. There are 13 residues in the CDR3. CDR3 in DNA: TGTGCCAGCAGTTTAGTAGTTAGTCAGCCCCAGCATTTT. Residues: CASSLVVSQPQHF.

The chain is built from TRBV6-5 and TRBJ1-2; 10 nucleotides match TRBD1. The CDR3 consists of 14 residues. Trimming removed 6 bases from V and 7 bases from J; junction bases left unmatched: 8. Germline V lookup: CDR1 MNHEY, CDR2 SVGAGI. CDR3 region: CASSLGQGVLGYTF. The CDR3 nucleotides read TGTGCCAGCAGCCTCGGACAGGGGGTACTTGGCTACACCTTC.

This sequence joins TRBV29-1 and TRBJ1-1; D not resolved. V lost 7 bases and J lost 5, with 14 bases in between. The CDR3 has 12 amino acids. In germline, CDR1 is SQVTM, CDR2 ANQGSEA. The CDR3 DNA reads as TGCAGCGCCTGGGAGAGTGGTACTGAAGCTTTCTTT. Translated: CSAWESGTEAFF.

This rearrangement joins TRBV6-6 to TRBJ1-2; possible D gene TRBD1, 5 bases. The CDR3 is 14 amino acids. V was trimmed by 2 bases and J by 4 bases, leaving 11 bases between them. Looked up from germline, CDR1 is MNHNY and CDR2 is SVGAGI (reference sequence). This CDR3 is CASSYPGGAYGYTF. The CDR3 nucleotides read TGTGCCAGCAGTTACCCCGGGGGAGCCTATGGCTACACCTTC.

This rearrangement joins TRBV19 to TRBJ1-5, with D perhaps TRBD1 (5 bases). Trimming pared 6 bases from V and 8 bases from J, leaving 20 bases between. The length of the CDR3 is 15 residues. Germline V gives CDR1 LNHDA, CDR2 SQIVND (reference sequence). The CDR3 region has the DNA TGTGCCAGTAGCCAGCTTCAGGGAAGTAGGGAGCCCCAGCATTTT. It yields the protein CASSQLQGSREPQHF.

This clone came up once. The gene calls are TRBV9 and TRBJ2-1, with a weak D call TRBD2 (6 bases). Per germline, CDR1 SGDLS and CDR2 YYNGEE. This CDR3 has 15 residues. The V end lost 0 bases, the J end lost 2 bases, and 9 bases lay between the germline ends. The CDR3 protein is CASSVGGETYNEQFF. As DNA, the CDR3 is TGTGCCAGCAGCGTAGGGGGGGAAACCTACAATGAGCAGTTCTTC. The variable domain in full, with the rest retrieved from reference TRBV9 and TRBJ2-1, is DSGVTQTPKHLITATGQRVTLRCSPRSGDLSVYWYQQSLDQGLQFLIQYYNGEERAKGNILERFSAQQFPDLHSELNLSSLELGDSALYFCASSVGGETYNEQFFGPGTRLTVL.

In this sample, this clone turned up a few times. This chain's CDR3 is CASSIRDSYGYTF. The CDR3 coding sequence is TGTGCCAGTAGTATCCGGGACAGCTATGGCTACACCTTC. The gene calls are TRBV19 and TRBJ1-2; 7 bases match TRBD1. Germline CDR1 and CDR2: LNHDA and SQIVND (reference sequence). After removal of 3 bases from V and 4 bases from J, the junction contained 2 bases not matched to a gene. The CDR3 is 13 amino acids.

The chain is built from TRBV27 and TRBJ1-3, with D unresolved. V lost 5 bases, J lost 2 bases, and 19 bases lay in between. This CDR3 spans 17 amino acids. The germline CDR1 and CDR2 sequences are MNHEY and SMNVEV (reference sequence). CDR3 in amino acids: CASSPLSPRGAGNTIYF. CDR3 nucleotide sequence: TGTGCCAGCAGTCCACTGTCCCCAAGAGGAGCTGGAAACACCATATATTTT.

The rearrangement joins TRBV5-6 to TRBJ2-4; 7 bases align to TRBD2. The germline CDR1 and CDR2 sequences are SGHDT and YYEEEE. Trimming removed 4 bases from V and 8 bases from J; junction bases left unmatched: 6. The CDR3 runs 13 residues. CDR3: CASSPGGGDIQYF. In nucleotides, the CDR3 is TGTGCCAGCAGCCCAGGCGGGGGAGACATTCAGTACTTC.

The V call is TRBV6-5, the J call TRBJ2-1; TRBD2 aligns across 13 bases. Germline CDR1 MNHEY, CDR2 SVGAGI. V gave up 7 bases and J gave up 10 bases; unmatched junction bases: 7. The CDR3 loop spans 14 amino acids. The CDR3 bases are TGTGCCAGCACTACTAGCGGGGGGGCCAGGGAGCAGTTCTTC. It encodes CASTTSGGAREQFF.

The rearrangement links TRBV10-3 to TRBJ1-5; D may be TRBD1 (5 bases). Trimming removed 11 bases at V and 5 bases at J, with 13 bases between. Germline CDR1 is ENHRY and CDR2 is SYGVKD. The CDR3 extends over 12 amino acids. Written as DNA, the CDR3 is TGTGCCGCAGGGACGGGAGATCAGCCCCAGCATTTT. Its translation: CAAGTGDQPQHF.

This clone was detected only once. The CDR3 is CASSVVGVTTYNEQFF. CDR3 in DNA: TGTGCCAGCAGCGTAGTCGGGGTAACGACCTACAATGAGCAGTTCTTC. This rearrangement joins TRBV9 to TRBJ2-1, with D possibly TRBD2 on 5 matching bases. CDR1 and CDR2 from the germline V gene are SGDLS and YYNGEE. CDR3 length equals 16 residues. Trimming stripped 0 bases from V and 2 bases from J, with 12 bases between.

This clone occurred once. CDR3 nucleotides: TGTGCCACCACCCGGGACAGGGATTCACCCCTCCACTTT. Encoded protein: CATTRDRDSPLHF. The chain uses TRBV28 and TRBJ1-6; TRBD1 aligns across 9 bases. V was clipped by 10 bases and J by 8 bases; unmatched bases: 6. Germline CDR1 is MDHEN and CDR2 is SYDVKM. The CDR3 contains 13 residues. Based on the CDR3 plus reference TRBV28 and TRBJ1-6, the full variable domain is DVKVTQSSRYLVKRTGEKVFLECVQDMDHENMFWYRQDPGLGLRLIYFSYDVKMKEKGDIPEGYSVSREKKERFSLILESASTNQTSMYLCATTRDRDSPLHFGNGTRLTVT.

The rearrangement links TRBV5-1 to TRBJ1-4; 9 bases fit TRBD1. The germline gives CDR1 SGHRS, CDR2 YFSETQ. Germline trimming cut 0 bases from V and 8 bases from J; bases unmatched to any gene: 2. The CDR3 sequence is 14 residues long. CDR3 sequence reads: CASSLGTGDEKLFF. DNA for the CDR3: TGCGCCAGCAGCTTGGGGACAGGGGACGAAAAACTGTTTTTT.

The chain links TRBV11-2 to TRBJ1-5, with 7 bases identical to TRBD1. Looked up from germline, CDR1 is SGHAT and CDR2 is FQNNGV. This CDR3 comprises 15 residues. The J segment lost 6 bases and the V segment lost 4 bases, leaving 9 bases of the junction unmatched. The DNA for the CDR3 is TGTGCCAGCAGCTACGCCGGGACAGCAGGTCAGCCCCAGCATTTT. This translates into CASSYAGTAGQPQHF.

This rearrangement joins TRBV28 to TRBJ1-2, with 8 bases that match TRBD1. Looked up from germline, CDR1 is MDHEN and CDR2 is SYDVKM. Unmatched junction bases numbered 8, after V lost 7 bases and J lost 7 bases. This CDR3 region has 13 residues. For the CDR3, the DNA is TGTGCCAGCATTCAGGGGGCCGAGCGTGGCTACACCTTC. Its protein is CASIQGAERGYTF.

This clone was seen a single time. This chain uses TRBV6-5 with TRBJ2-7; tentative D call: TRBD1 (6 bases). The CDR3 is made up of 14 amino acids. CDR1 is MNHEY, CDR2 SVGAGI, per germline. V was clipped by 3 bases and J by 2 bases, with 11 bases between them. This CDR3 is CASSYVGTPYEQYF. The CDR3 DNA follows: TGTGCCAGCAGTTATGTTGGGACACCCTACGAGCAGTACTTC.